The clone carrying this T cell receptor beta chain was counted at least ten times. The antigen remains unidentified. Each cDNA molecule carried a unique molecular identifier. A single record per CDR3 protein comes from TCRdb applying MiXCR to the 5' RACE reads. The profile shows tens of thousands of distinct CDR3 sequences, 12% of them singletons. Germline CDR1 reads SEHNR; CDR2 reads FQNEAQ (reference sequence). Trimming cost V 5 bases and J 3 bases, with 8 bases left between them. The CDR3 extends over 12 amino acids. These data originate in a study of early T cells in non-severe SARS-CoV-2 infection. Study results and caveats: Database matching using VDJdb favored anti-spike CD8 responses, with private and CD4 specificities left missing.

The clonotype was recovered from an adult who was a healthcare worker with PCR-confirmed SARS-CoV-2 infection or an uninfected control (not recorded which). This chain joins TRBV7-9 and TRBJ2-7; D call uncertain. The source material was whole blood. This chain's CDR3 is CASSRAVYEQYF. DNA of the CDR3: TGTGCCAGCAGCCGAGCTGTCTACGAGCAGTACTTC.